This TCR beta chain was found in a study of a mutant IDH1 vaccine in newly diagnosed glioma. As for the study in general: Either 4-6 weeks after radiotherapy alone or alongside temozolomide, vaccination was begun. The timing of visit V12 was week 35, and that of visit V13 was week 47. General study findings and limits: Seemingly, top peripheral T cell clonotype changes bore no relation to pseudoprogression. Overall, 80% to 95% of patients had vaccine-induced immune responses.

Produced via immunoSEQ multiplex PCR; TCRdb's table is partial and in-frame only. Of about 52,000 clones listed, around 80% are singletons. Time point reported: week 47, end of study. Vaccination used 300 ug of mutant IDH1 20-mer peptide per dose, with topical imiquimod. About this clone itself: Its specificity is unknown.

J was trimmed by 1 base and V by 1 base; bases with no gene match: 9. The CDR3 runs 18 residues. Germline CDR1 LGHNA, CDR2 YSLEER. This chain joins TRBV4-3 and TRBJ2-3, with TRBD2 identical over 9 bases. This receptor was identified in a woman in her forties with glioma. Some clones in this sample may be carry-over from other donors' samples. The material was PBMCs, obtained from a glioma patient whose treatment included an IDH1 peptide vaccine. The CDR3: CASSQGGGGARGTDTQYF. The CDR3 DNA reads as TGCGCCAGCAGCCAAGGAGGCGGGGGGGCCCGGGGCACAGATACGCAGTATTTT.